This entry is about one TCR beta chain. Germline lookup yields CDR1 SGHNT and CDR2 YYREEE (reference sequence). The J segment lost 0 bases and the V segment lost 4 bases, leaving 5 bases of the junction unmatched. CDR3 length: 16 amino acids. The data were obtained in a study of blood T cell repertoires in COVID-19. Original processing notes: Estimates of nucleated cell counts were drawn from the amplification of reference gene primers. Some clones are missing from TCRdb's copy, which holds only in-frame ones; the method was immunoSEQ multiplex PCR. V and J calls and clone size are copied from that table; D and trimming were computed from the DNA. Here the sample spans more than 150,000 clones, 94% being singletons.

The clonotype originates from a man aged 25-45 years with COVID-19, enrolled during active disease. The V call is TRBV5-4, the J call TRBJ2-2, with 8 bases that match TRBD1. The sequencing input was peripheral blood. CDR3 nucleotides: TGTGCCAGCAGCGGGCAGGGGGCCCCGAACACCGGGGAGCTGTTTTTT. Amino acid sequence: CASSGQGAPNTGELFF.